A selection of T cell receptor beta chains follows, all from one sample in a study of blood T cell repertoires in COVID-19. Only in-frame clones appear in the TCRdb table, and some are missing; sequencing was by immunoSEQ multiplex PCR. This table has some 270,000 clones, approximately 91% appearing once. Source material: PBMCs or T cells enriched from blood (not recorded which). These receptors were taken from a woman between 35 and 50 years old who had recovered from COVID-19. Both conserved end residues are part of each CDR3. D genes are given only for firm matches. Size is omitted from some rows. Given values are once, few, many or a class for expanded clones.

v_gene	j_gene	d_gene	abundance	CDR3aa	CDR3nt
TRBV2	TRBJ1-5	TRBD1	-	CASSAGTGFQPQHF	TGTGCCAGCAGTGCCGGGACAGGGTTTCAGCCCCAGCATTTT
TRBV7-2	TRBJ2-3	-	-	CASRTPGGDTQYF	TGTGCCAGCAGGACCCCCGGCGGAGATACGCAGTATTTT
TRBV27	TRBJ1-1	-	-	CASRPDRLNTEAFF	TGTGCCAGCAGACCGGACAGACTGAACACTGAAGCTTTCTTT
TRBV9	TRBJ1-5	-	few	CASSVDSSNQPQHF	TGTGCCAGCAGCGTAGACAGTAGCAATCAGCCCCAGCATTTT
TRBV6-2/TRBV6-3	TRBJ1-6	-	-	CASSGTRNSPLHF	TGTGCCAGCAGCGGGACACGAAATTCACCCCTCCACTTT
TRBV30	TRBJ1-2	-	-	CAWSVGEAGYGYTF	TGTGCCTGGAGTGTAGGCGAGGCGGGCTATGGCTACACCTTC
TRBV5-1	TRBJ2-5	-	-	CASNTGTGSRTQYF	TGCGCCAGCAACACCGGGACTGGTAGCCGGACCCAGTACTTC
TRBV7-3	TRBJ2-2	TRBD2	-	CASSQTSTYTGELFF	TGTGCCAGCAGCCAGACTAGCACCTACACCGGGGAGCTGTTTTTT
TRBV5-5	TRBJ1-2	-	-	CASSLGLAGYGYTF	TGTGCCAGCAGCTTGGGACTAGCCGGCTATGGCTACACCTTC
TRBV25-1	TRBJ2-2	-	-	CASSGGILEGTGELFF	TGTGCCAGCAGTGGTGGGATTCTTGAGGGCACCGGGGAGCTGTTTTTT
TRBV7-2	TRBJ2-1	-	-	CASSPPGGGYNEQFF	TGTGCCAGCAGTCCACCGGGCGGAGGTTACAATGAGCAGTTCTTC
TRBV29-1	TRBJ1-4	-	-	CGGQDPNEKLFF	TGCGGTGGGCAGGATCCTAATGAAAAACTGTTTTTT
TRBV5-6	TRBJ1-2	-	-	CASSPLPRGGYGYTF	TGTGCCAGCAGCCCCCTTCCCCGAGGGGGCTATGGCTACACCTTC
TRBV7-2	TRBJ1-2	-	once	CASSFSSFQGGGYTF	TGTGCCAGCAGCTTTAGCTCGTTCCAGGGAGGTGGTTACACCTTC
TRBV10-3	TRBJ1-2	TRBD1	-	CAISESLPGTGGGYTF	TGTGCCATCAGTGAGTCTCTTCCCGGGACAGGGGGAGGCTACACCTTC
TRBV5-6	TRBJ1-1	-	-	CASNRASLPEAFF	TGTGCCAGCAACCGAGCAAGCCTCCCTGAAGCTTTCTTT
TRBV18	TRBJ2-7	-	-	CASSPPSRSSYEQYF	TGTGCCAGCTCACCACCGTCCCGGAGCTCCTACGAGCAGTACTTC